This T cell receptor (beta chain) came from a study of a mutant IDH1 vaccine in newly diagnosed glioma (dated by TCRdb to the early 2020s). With respect to the entire study: The approximately 32 treated patients were around 60% male and around 40% female, with a mean age of approximately 40 years. Peripheral blood was collected at six visits: V03 (baseline), V05, V07, V10, V12 and V13. For exploratory analyses, longitudinal TCRB deep sequencing was carried out in more than 20 treated patients wherever samples were available. Prior to enrollment, patients had been given standard therapy consisting of radiotherapy alone, temozolomide alone, or radiochemotherapy with temozolomide, with the combination given to most patients. Paper-wide results and their limitations: PBMC samples for TCRB deep sequencing were selected based on availability. Immune responses induced by the vaccine were seen in approximately 93% of patients across multiple MHC alleles. No apparent relationship was observed between pseudoprogression and alterations in the top peripheral T cell clonotypes detected by TCRB sequencing. The authors noted that analyses of patient blood samples could not be reproduced because of sample limitations.

A word on this clone: What antigen it recognizes has not been identified. Nothing much larger sits one base from this clone, and base qualities are not available.

The time point tag for this specimen amounts to: baseline, week 1 (first vaccination visit). Per the publication, the treatment or condition label means: pre-vaccination baseline after standard-of-care therapy. Newly diagnosed WHO grade 3 or 4 IDH1-mutant astrocytomas showing loss of nuclear ATRX were present in the donors. The samples were drawn from NOA16, a multicentre, single-arm, open-label phase I trial in Germany that tested a mutant IDH1 peptide vaccine in humans for the first time. Visit V03 blood draws served as the baseline sample for immunogenicity testing. Genomic DNA for TCRB sequencing was extracted from EDTA blood using the DNeasy Blood and Tissue Kit. CDR1 and CDR2 were assigned from the germline V gene as SGDLS and YYNGEE. From the cysteine up to the phenylalanine, the CDR3 has a length of 13 residues. The DNA shown is the 39-base CDR3, in frame from base 1. Trimming removed 0 bases from V and 7 bases from J, leaving 10 bases between the germline ends.

Libraries were made using the immunoSEQ multiplex PCR assay. Following the manufacturer's protocol, the hsTCRB Kit was used to amplify rearranged TCR beta chain sequences. Sequencing of TCRB libraries was carried out on an Illumina MiSeq. The authors' pipeline ran thus. The kit vendor's proprietary platform handled demultiplexing, trimming and gene mapping. Sourced from immuneACCESS, this table was stored by TCRdb with only in-frame sequences that have V and J called. A share of the clones is absent; for the studies checked, an unresolved V gene accounts for under half, and the remainder has no known explanation. V and J calls plus clone size are reproduced from that table; the DNA served to infer D and trimming. The sample table shows tens of thousands of clones, and 83% are seen once. The top ten constitute around 7% of the sample.

The sample consisted of PBMCs, taken from a glioma patient treated with radiotherapy, temozolomide or both. The V and J genes are TRBV9 and TRBJ2-5; the D match is possibly TRBD1 or TRBD2, with 5 bases aligned in each. This clonotype originated in a woman between 50 and 59 years old with glioma. This receptor carries the CDR3 CASSVGDLGTQYF. Read as DNA, the sequence is TGTGCCAGCAGCGTAGGGGACCTGGGGACCCAGTACTTC.